This is a list of T cell receptor beta chains from one sample in a study of vaccination and CD4 T cells after COVID-19. These receptors' antigens are unknown. MiXCR, run by TCRdb on the PCR reads, gives a single entry per CDR3 protein. Among 18,000 or so distinct CDR3 sequences listed, over 25% were seen once. Sequenced sample: cultured CD4+ T cells from blood. These TCRs come from a human donor with COVID-19. The CDR3 runs from the conserved cysteine through the conserved F or W. A D gene is named only where the DNA matches it firmly. Clone size appears in some rows only: once, few, many, or a class for an expanded clone.

clone_size: .; v_call: TRBV20-1; d_call: .; j_call: TRBJ2-5; cdr3_nt: TGCAGTGCTAGAACGTACCAAGAGACCCAGTACTTC; cdr3_aa: CSARTYQETQYF
clone_size: .; v_call: TRBV20-1; d_call: .; j_call: TRBJ1-5; cdr3_nt: TGCAGTGCAAGCCTAGGCAATAGCAATCAGCCCCAGCATTTT; cdr3_aa: CSASLGNSNQPQHF
clone_size: medium-sized; v_call: TRBV6-4; d_call: .; j_call: TRBJ1-1; cdr3_nt: TGTGCCAGCAGCCGGGAGTGGGGCATGAACACTGAAGCTTTCTTT; cdr3_aa: CASSREWGMNTEAFF
clone_size: .; v_call: TRBV20-1; d_call: TRBD2; j_call: TRBJ2-2; cdr3_nt: TGCAGTGCTAGAGATCCTAGCGGGGGCTCTTTACCGTTTTTT; cdr3_aa: CSARDPSGGSLPFF
clone_size: .; v_call: TRBV27; d_call: .; j_call: TRBJ2-3; cdr3_nt: TGTGCCAGCAGAGGCCCGCCTAGCACAGATACGCAGTATTTT; cdr3_aa: CASRGPPSTDTQYF
clone_size: .; v_call: TRBV7-2; d_call: .; j_call: TRBJ2-5; cdr3_nt: TGTGCCAGCAGCTTATCTAGAGAGACCCAGTACTTC; cdr3_aa: CASSLSRETQYF
clone_size: .; v_call: TRBV19; d_call: .; j_call: TRBJ1-5; cdr3_nt: TGTGCCAGTAGTGTTTCGCTTGCCAGGGCGAATCAGCCCCAGCATTTT; cdr3_aa: CASSVSLARANQPQHF
clone_size: few; v_call: TRBV21-1; d_call: .; j_call: TRBJ1-1; cdr3_nt: TGTGCCAGCAGCTTACTCCCAAAGGGACAGCAGAACACTGAAGCTTTCTTT; cdr3_aa: CASSLLPKGQQNTEAFF
clone_size: .; v_call: TRBV4-3; d_call: .; j_call: TRBJ1-3; cdr3_nt: TGCGCCAGCAGCCAAGATCGTACGGTCGGCCAGAACACCATATATTTT; cdr3_aa: CASSQDRTVGQNTIYF
clone_size: .; v_call: TRBV30; d_call: .; j_call: TRBJ1-2; cdr3_nt: TGTGCCTGGAGCAGGGAGGCTAACTATGGCTACACCTTC; cdr3_aa: CAWSREANYGYTF
clone_size: few; v_call: TRBV20-1; d_call: TRBD1; j_call: TRBJ1-5; cdr3_nt: TGCAGTGCTCCACTGACAGGGGGCGACTCGATGGATCAGCCCCAGCATTTT; cdr3_aa: CSAPLTGGDSMDQPQHF
clone_size: few; v_call: TRBV5-8; d_call: .; j_call: TRBJ1-2; cdr3_nt: TGTGCCAGCTGCTTGGACCCCGTTACGGGAGGCTACACCTTC; cdr3_aa: CASCLDPVTGGYTF
clone_size: .; v_call: TRBV29-1; d_call: .; j_call: TRBJ2-4; cdr3_nt: TGCAGCGTCCATAAGAGCGGTACAAACATTCAGTACTTC; cdr3_aa: CSVHKSGTNIQYF
clone_size: .; v_call: TRBV20-1; d_call: TRBD1; j_call: TRBJ1-5; cdr3_nt: TGCAGTGCTGACGGAGGAGGGGGCTTTAATCAGCCCCAGCATTTT; cdr3_aa: CSADGGGGFNQPQHF
clone_size: .; v_call: TRBV19; d_call: TRBD1; j_call: TRBJ2-3; cdr3_nt: TGTGCCAGTAGAGTGACAGGGGTAGAGGCGCAGTATTTT; cdr3_aa: CASRVTGVEAQYF
clone_size: few; v_call: TRBV19; d_call: .; j_call: TRBJ1-2; cdr3_nt: TGTGCCAGTAGTTCCAGGACGAATAATAACTATGGCTACACCTTC; cdr3_aa: CASSSRTNNNYGYTF
clone_size: .; v_call: TRBV4-2; d_call: TRBD2; j_call: TRBJ2-7; cdr3_nt: TGTGCCAGCAGCCAAGAATGGCGGGGGGGCTACGAGCAGTACTTC; cdr3_aa: CASSQEWRGGYEQYF
clone_size: few; v_call: TRBV25-1; d_call: TRBD1; j_call: TRBJ2-3; cdr3_nt: TGTGCCAGCAGTGCCGGGACAGGGGGATCAGATACGCAGTATTTT; cdr3_aa: CASSAGTGGSDTQYF
clone_size: .; v_call: TRBV6-2/TRBV6-3; d_call: .; j_call: TRBJ2-3; cdr3_nt: TGTGCCAGCAGCTCGGGTTATACGCAGTATTTT; cdr3_aa: CASSSGYTQYF
clone_size: .; v_call: TRBV15; d_call: TRBD2; j_call: TRBJ2-2; cdr3_nt: TGTGCCACCAGCGTTTCGCCAGCGGGGGGAACGGAGCTGTTTTTT; cdr3_aa: CATSVSPAGGTELFF
clone_size: .; v_call: TRBV28; d_call: .; j_call: TRBJ2-1; cdr3_nt: TGTGCCAGCAATAGGGGGGGCTCCTACAATGAGCAGTTCTTC; cdr3_aa: CASNRGGSYNEQFF
clone_size: few; v_call: TRBV7-6; d_call: .; j_call: TRBJ2-3; cdr3_nt: TGTGCCAGCAGCTTAGTTTTCTCAGATACGCAGTATTTT; cdr3_aa: CASSLVFSDTQYF
clone_size: .; v_call: TRBV19; d_call: .; j_call: TRBJ2-3; cdr3_nt: TGTGCCAGTAGTACCCTCACAGATACGCAGTATTTT; cdr3_aa: CASSTLTDTQYF
clone_size: few; v_call: TRBV15; d_call: .; j_call: TRBJ2-5; cdr3_nt: TGTGCCACCAGCAGGCAGGTCAAAGAGACCCAGTACTTC; cdr3_aa: CATSRQVKETQYF
clone_size: .; v_call: TRBV5-2; d_call: .; j_call: TRBJ1-4; cdr3_nt: TGCGCCAGCAGCCAAGAGTACGGGGGGCGGGCTGAAAAACTGTTTTTT; cdr3_aa: CASSQEYGGRAEKLFF
clone_size: few; v_call: TRBV20-1; d_call: .; j_call: TRBJ1-1; cdr3_nt: TGCAGTGCTAGAGAGTCAGGGGTAAACACTGAAGCTTTCTTT; cdr3_aa: CSARESGVNTEAFF
clone_size: .; v_call: TRBV11-3; d_call: TRBD1; j_call: TRBJ2-2; cdr3_nt: TGTGCCAGCAGCTTAAGGACAGGGGGCACCGGGGAGCTGTTTTTT; cdr3_aa: CASSLRTGGTGELFF
clone_size: few; v_call: TRBV7-2; d_call: TRBD1; j_call: TRBJ1-2; cdr3_nt: TGTGCCAGCAGCTTAGAGAGGGGGCTCAATGGCTACACCTTC; cdr3_aa: CASSLERGLNGYTF
clone_size: .; v_call: TRBV24-1; d_call: .; j_call: TRBJ2-7; cdr3_nt: TGTGCCACCAGTGATTCCGGAAAACTAGACGGCGAGCAGTACTTC; cdr3_aa: CATSDSGKLDGEQYF
clone_size: few; v_call: TRBV21-1; d_call: .; j_call: TRBJ1-2; cdr3_nt: TGTGCCAGCAGCGGACAGGGTCTGGGAGGTGACTATGGCTACACCTTC; cdr3_aa: CASSGQGLGGDYGYTF
clone_size: .; v_call: TRBV7-2; d_call: .; j_call: TRBJ2-4; cdr3_nt: TGTGCCAGCAGCACGGACTCCGGACGCATTCAGTACTTC; cdr3_aa: CASSTDSGRIQYF
clone_size: few; v_call: TRBV11-2; d_call: .; j_call: TRBJ1-1; cdr3_nt: TGTGCCAGCAGCTTAGGCCGCGGGGTTGGGCGCACTGAAGCTTTCTTT; cdr3_aa: CASSLGRGVGRTEAFF
clone_size: .; v_call: TRBV28; d_call: .; j_call: TRBJ1-5; cdr3_nt: TGTGCCAGCAGCAAAGGACGGTATAGCAATCAGCCCCAGCATTTT; cdr3_aa: CASSKGRYSNQPQHF
clone_size: once; v_call: TRBV19; d_call: .; j_call: TRBJ2-5; cdr3_nt: TGTGCCAGTAGTCCCCCAGGCGGGAAGACCCAGTACTTC; cdr3_aa: CASSPPGGKTQYF
clone_size: few; v_call: TRBV20-1; d_call: TRBD1; j_call: TRBJ1-2; cdr3_nt: TGCAGTGCTAGAACTGGACAGGGGGTTGGGGGCTACACCTTC; cdr3_aa: CSARTGQGVGGYTF
clone_size: .; v_call: TRBV10-3; d_call: .; j_call: TRBJ1-3; cdr3_nt: TGTGCCATCAGTGAGGCAGGCTTATCTGGAAACACCATATATTTT; cdr3_aa: CAISEAGLSGNTIYF
clone_size: .; v_call: TRBV11-3; d_call: .; j_call: TRBJ1-4; cdr3_nt: TGTGCCAGCAGCTTAACCGGAGGCAGTGAAAAACTGTTTTTT; cdr3_aa: CASSLTGGSEKLFF
clone_size: few; v_call: TRBV27; d_call: TRBD1; j_call: TRBJ2-7; cdr3_nt: TGTGCCAGCAGTTCAGCCCGGGACAGGAGATCCTACGAGCAGTACTTC; cdr3_aa: CASSSARDRRSYEQYF
clone_size: once; v_call: TRBV12-3/TRBV12-4; d_call: .; j_call: TRBJ2-5; cdr3_nt: TGTGCCAGCAGTTTAGCGGGCAACAGGGAAAAGACCCAGTACTTC; cdr3_aa: CASSLAGNREKTQYF
clone_size: .; v_call: TRBV29-1; d_call: .; j_call: TRBJ1-3; cdr3_nt: TGCAGCGTTGACCCATCAGGCTCTGGAAACACCATATATTTT; cdr3_aa: CSVDPSGSGNTIYF
clone_size: .; v_call: TRBV12-3/TRBV12-4; d_call: .; j_call: TRBJ1-2; cdr3_nt: TGTGCCAGCAGTTTGGTAGGAGGAAGTGGCTACACCTTC; cdr3_aa: CASSLVGGSGYTF
clone_size: .; v_call: TRBV19; d_call: TRBD1; j_call: TRBJ2-1; cdr3_nt: TGTGCCAGTAGTACTCCCGCACCGGGACAGTACAATGAGCAGTTCTTC; cdr3_aa: CASSTPAPGQYNEQFF
clone_size: .; v_call: TRBV7-2; d_call: TRBD1; j_call: TRBJ2-1; cdr3_nt: TGTGCCAGCAGCTCGTCCGGGACAGTCCACAATGAGCAGTTCTTC; cdr3_aa: CASSSSGTVHNEQFF
clone_size: .; v_call: TRBV5-1; d_call: TRBD1; j_call: TRBJ2-2; cdr3_nt: TGCGCCAGCAGCCTGATGGGACAGGGGTACACCGGGGAGCTGTTTTTT; cdr3_aa: CASSLMGQGYTGELFF
clone_size: .; v_call: TRBV28; d_call: .; j_call: TRBJ1-1; cdr3_nt: TGTGCCAGCAGTATATACTACCGTTTTGAAGCTTTCTTT; cdr3_aa: CASSIYYRFEAFF
clone_size: .; v_call: TRBV21-1; d_call: .; j_call: TRBJ1-1; cdr3_nt: TGTGCCAGCAGGCGGGGACGGGGGTCCTGGAACACTGAAGCTTTCTTT; cdr3_aa: CASRRGRGSWNTEAFF
clone_size: few; v_call: TRBV7-9; d_call: TRBD1; j_call: TRBJ1-1; cdr3_nt: TGTGCCAGCAGGCGACAGGGGCCTGAAGCTTTCTTT; cdr3_aa: CASRRQGPEAFF
clone_size: few; v_call: TRBV27; d_call: .; j_call: TRBJ2-2; cdr3_nt: TGTGCCAGCAGTTTGTGGGTTTCAGGGGAGCTGTTTTTT; cdr3_aa: CASSLWVSGELFF
clone_size: .; v_call: TRBV20-1; d_call: .; j_call: TRBJ1-5; cdr3_nt: TGCAGTGCTAGCGAGAACCCGGGACGTGGTCAGCCCCAGCATTTT; cdr3_aa: CSASENPGRGQPQHF